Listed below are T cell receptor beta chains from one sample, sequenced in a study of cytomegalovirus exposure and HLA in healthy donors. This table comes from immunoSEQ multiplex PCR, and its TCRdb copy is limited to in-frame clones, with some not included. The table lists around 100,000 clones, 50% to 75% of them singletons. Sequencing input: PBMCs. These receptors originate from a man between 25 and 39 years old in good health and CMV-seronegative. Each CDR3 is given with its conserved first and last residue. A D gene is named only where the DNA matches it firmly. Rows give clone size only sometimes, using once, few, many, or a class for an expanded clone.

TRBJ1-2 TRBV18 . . TGTGCCAGCTCACCTAGCCTGGAAGTCTATGGCTACACCTTC CASSPSLEVYGYTF
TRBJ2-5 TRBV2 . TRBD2 TGTGCCAGCAGTGAGGGACTAGCGGGAGGACAAGAGACCCAGTACTTC CASSEGLAGGQETQYF
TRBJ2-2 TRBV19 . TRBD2 TGTGCCAGCGGGACTAGCGGGAGGGCCCAGGAGACCGGGGAGCTGTTTTTT CASGTSGRAQETGELFF
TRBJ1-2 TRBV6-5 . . TGTGCCAGCAGTTACCAAGGTGGGAGATATGGCTACACCTTC CASSYQGGRYGYTF
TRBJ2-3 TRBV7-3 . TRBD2 TGTGCCAGCAGCTGGAGCGGGGGGGCAAAAGATACGCAGTATTTT CASSWSGGAKDTQYF
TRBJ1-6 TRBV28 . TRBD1 TGTGCCACCCCTGCCGACAGGGGAGGTTCACCCCTCCACTTT CATPADRGGSPLHF
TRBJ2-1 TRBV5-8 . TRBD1 TGTGCCAGCAGCCTGTTAGGGCCGGGACAGGGGCCATTCAATGAGCAGTTCTTC CASSLLGPGQGPFNEQFF
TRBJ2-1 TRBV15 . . TGTGCCACCAGCAGAGCCCCCCAACAGGGTAGGGGGATGAATGAGCAGTTCTTC CATSRAPQQGRGMNEQFF
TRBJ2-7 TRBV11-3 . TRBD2 TGTGCCAGCAGCTTAAATAGCGGGAGGAGCTACGAGCAGTACTTC CASSLNSGRSYEQYF
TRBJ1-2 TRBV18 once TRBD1 TGTGCCAGCTCACCAACGACAGGGGAAAACTATGGCTACACCTTC CASSPTTGENYGYTF
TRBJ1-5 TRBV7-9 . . TGTGCCAGCAGCTTAGTTGAGGATTTATCGCCCCAGCATTTT CASSLVEDLSPQHF
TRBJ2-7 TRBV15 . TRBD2 TGTGCCACCAGGATTACCGGGGGAGGGTCCTACGAGCAGTACTTC CATRITGGGSYEQYF
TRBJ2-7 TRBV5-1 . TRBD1 TGCGCCAGCAGCTTTCCCCGGGACAGGGGACCCTACGAGCAGTACTTC CASSFPRDRGPYEQYF
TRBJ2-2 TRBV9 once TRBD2 TGTGCCAGCAGCGTATCGGTATCCAGCGGGGGGAACACCGGGGAGCTGTTTTTT CASSVSVSSGGNTGELFF
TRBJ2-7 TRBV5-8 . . TGTGCCAGCAGCTTGGCGGAAGGCGGTTACGAGCAGTACTTC CASSLAEGGYEQYF
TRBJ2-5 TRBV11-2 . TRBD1 TGTGCCAGCAGCCAAACCCGGACAGGACAAGAGACCCAGTACTTC CASSQTRTGQETQYF
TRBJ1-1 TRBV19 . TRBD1 TGTGCCAGTACCTCCGGGACAGGGGCTCTAGGCACTGAAGCTTTCTTT CASTSGTGALGTEAFF
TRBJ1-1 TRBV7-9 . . TGTGCCAGCAGCTTAGGGTTGAGGACAGCCGCTTTAAGAGACCCTGAAGCTTTCTTT CASSLGLRTAALRDPEAFF
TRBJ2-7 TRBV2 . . TGTGCCAGCAGTGGGCGGACAAACACCTACGAGCAGTACTTC CASSGRTNTYEQYF
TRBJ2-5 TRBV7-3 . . TGTGCCAGCAGCCCCTTAGGAGGACAAGAGACCCAGTACTTC CASSPLGGQETQYF
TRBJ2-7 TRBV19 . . TGTGCCACCACCGGGAGTCCAAAGGGCGAGCAGTACTTC CATTGSPKGEQYF
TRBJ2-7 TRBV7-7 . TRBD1 TGTGCTACCCCGGGACAGGCAACGTACGAGCAGTACTTC CATPGQATYEQYF
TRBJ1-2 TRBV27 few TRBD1 TGTGCCAGCAGGGCCCCGACAGGGAATGGCTACACCTTC CASRAPTGNGYTF
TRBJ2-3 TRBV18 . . TGTGCCAGCTCACCTCGCCGAGAGGATGGAGATACGCAGTATTTT CASSPRREDGDTQYF
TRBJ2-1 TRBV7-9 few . TGTGCCAGCAGCTTAAGCTTCTCCTACAATGAGCAGTTCTTC CASSLSFSYNEQFF
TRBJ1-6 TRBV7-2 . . TGTGCCAGCAGCTATTTAGGTGGAGGTTCACCCCTCCACTTT CASSYLGGGSPLHF
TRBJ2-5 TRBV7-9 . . TGTGCCAGCAGCCGTCGAGCGGAAGAGACCCAGTACTTC CASSRRAEETQYF
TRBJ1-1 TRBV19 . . TGTGCCAGTAGTATCTCGGAGAGGACTGAAGCTTTCTTT CASSISERTEAFF
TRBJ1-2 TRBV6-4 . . TGTGCCAGCAGAACAGGGCGTTCTTTTGACTATGGCTACACCTTC CASRTGRSFDYGYTF
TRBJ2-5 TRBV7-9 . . TGTGCCAGCAGCTTAGGGCAGACAGGTGTAGAGGGGGAGCAGTACTTC CASSLGQTGVEGEQYF